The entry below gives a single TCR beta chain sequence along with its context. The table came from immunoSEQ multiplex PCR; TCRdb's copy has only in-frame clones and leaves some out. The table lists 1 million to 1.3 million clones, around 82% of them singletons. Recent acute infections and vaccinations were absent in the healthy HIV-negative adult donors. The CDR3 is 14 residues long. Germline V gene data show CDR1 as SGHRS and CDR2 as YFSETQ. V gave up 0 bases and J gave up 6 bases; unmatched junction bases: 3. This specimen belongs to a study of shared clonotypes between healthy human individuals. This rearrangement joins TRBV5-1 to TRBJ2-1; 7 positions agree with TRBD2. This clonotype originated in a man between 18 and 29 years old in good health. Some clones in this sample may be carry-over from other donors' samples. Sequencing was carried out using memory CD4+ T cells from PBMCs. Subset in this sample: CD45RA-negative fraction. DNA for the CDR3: TGCGCCAGCAGCTTGGGGACTAGAACCAATGAGCAGTTCTTC. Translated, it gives CASSLGTRTNEQFF.